This T cell receptor (beta chain) was obtained from a study of OX40 agonist ivuxolimab in advanced cancers. The wider study: In three patients, partial responses were observed, one with hepatocellular carcinoma and two with cutaneous melanoma. Study findings and constraints: Mean expanded clone counts were higher in CD8+ than CD4+ T cells. Clonal expansion by week 6 occurred in CD4+ and CD8+ blood T cells (at 0.1 to 3.0 mg/kg).

Clones were read by immunoSEQ multiplex PCR, and TCRdb kept only the in-frame ones, dropping some. The sample has fewer than 70,000 clones, under 85% seen once. This clone has just a few counts. The antigen is not known. The germline V gene encodes CDR1 SQVTM and CDR2 ANQGSEA. Trimming took 6 bases from V and 2 from J, leaving 17 bases between them. This CDR3 is built from 14 residues. This receptor was identified in an adult with an advanced solid tumor such as melanoma, head and neck, liver or kidney cancer. This chain joins TRBV29-1 and TRBJ2-7; TRBD1 or TRBD2 may be the D gene (5 bases each). The sequencing here drew on CD4+ or CD8+ T cells sorted from blood, taken in a trial of the OX40 agonist ivuxolimab. CDR3 nucleotide sequence: TGCAGCGTGAGGGGCGGAAGGTCGACCTACGAGCAGTACTTC. This sequence encodes CSVRGGRSTYEQYF.